The 29 T cell receptor beta chains presented below share a single source sample, sequenced in a study of PD-1 blockade in classical Hodgkin lymphoma. Each patient relapsed following autologous stem cell transplantation, and prior brentuximab vedotin exposure differed. TCRdb's copy holds only in-frame clones and misses some; the assay was immunoSEQ multiplex PCR. The table has 98,000 or so clones, 80% to 90% seen once. The sample in question was peripheral blood mononuclear cells (PBMCs), obtained before the second cycle of nivolumab. The source is a human donor with classical Hodgkin lymphoma.

The V gene is TRBV7-9, the J gene TRBJ2-5, with a tentative D call TRBD1 (6 bases). The end of the DNA fits TRBJ2-7 better, so the J call may be wrong. Germline V gene sequence: CDR1 SEHNR, CDR2 FQNEAQ (reference sequence). The CDR3 has 17 amino acids. CDR3 coding DNA: TGTGCCAGCAGCACTTTAGTCAGGGGCCTTGAGGAGTACGAGCAGTACTTC. This codes for CASSTLVRGLEEYEQYF.

The V call is TRBV4-1, the J call TRBJ1-1; 9 nucleotides line up with TRBD1. Trimming at V came to 4 bases and at J to 1 base, leaving 10 bases not matched to a gene. CDR3 length: 17 amino acids. CDR1 MGHRA and CDR2 YSYEKL come from the germline V gene. This CDR3 is CASSLWGKGQGNTEAFF. The CDR3 DNA follows: TGCGCCAGCAGCCTTTGGGGTAAGGGACAGGGGAACACTGAAGCTTTCTTT.

The chain recombines TRBV11-2 with TRBJ1-2, with D unclear. Trimming removed 5 bases at V and 6 bases at J, with 13 bases between. The CDR3 spans 13 residues. CDR1 is SGHAT, CDR2 FQNNGV, per germline. The DNA of the CDR3 is TGTGCCAGCAGCCGTGACACTATTAATGGCTACACCTTC. Translated: CASSRDTINGYTF. Variable domain in full (rest from reference TRBV11-2 and TRBJ1-2): EAGVAQSPRYKIIEKRQSVAFWCNPISGHATLYWYQQILGQGPKLLIQFQNNGVVDDSQLPKDRFSAERLKGVDSTLKIQPAKLEDSAVYLCASSRDTINGYTFGSGTRLTVV.

The genes are TRBV5-1 and TRBJ1-1; possible D gene TRBD1, 5 bases. This CDR3 has 16 amino acids. Trimming stripped 0 bases from V and 1 base from J, with 13 bases between. Germline loops: CDR1 SGHRS, CDR2 YFSETQ. The CDR3 protein is CASSLGGHTPNTEAFF. The CDR3 nucleotides read TGCGCCAGCAGCTTGGGGGGCCATACTCCGAACACTGAAGCTTTCTTT.

The V call is TRBV5-1, the J call TRBJ2-7, with D unclear. The CDR3 spans 15 residues. Germline V gene data show CDR1 as SGHRS and CDR2 as YFSETQ. The V and J ends lost 0 bases and 7 bases respectively, with 17 bases between them. CDR3 region: CASSLGGPPMGEQYF. As DNA, the CDR3 is TGCGCCAGCAGCTTGGGTGGGCCCCCTATGGGGGAGCAGTACTTC. The full variable domain, its missing parts supplied by reference TRBV5-1 and TRBJ2-7, is KAGVTQTPRYLIKTRGQQVTLSCSPISGHRSVSWYQQTPGQGLQFLFEYFSETQRNKGNFPGRFSGRQFSNSRSEMNVSTLELGDSALYLCASSLGGPPMGEQYFGPGTRLTVT.

The V gene is TRBV13, the J gene TRBJ2-1; perhaps TRBD1 as D (5 bases). Germline V lookup: CDR1 PRHDT, CDR2 FYEKMQ (reference sequence). The V end lost 4 bases, the J end lost 0 bases, and 16 bases lay between the germline ends. The CDR3 spans 17 residues. CDR3 loop: CASSSRVGLSSYNEQFF. DNA for the CDR3: TGTGCCAGCAGCTCCCGCGTGGGGCTAAGCTCCTACAATGAGCAGTTCTTC.

The genes are TRBV18 and TRBJ2-3; D is possibly TRBD2 (6 bases). Looked up from germline, CDR1 is KGHSH and CDR2 is LQKENI. The CDR3 spans 14 residues. Trimming took 3 bases from V and 2 from J, leaving 9 bases between them. The CDR3 region has the DNA TGTGCCAGCTCACCCGGGGGAATCACAGATACGCAGTATTTT. It specifies CASSPGGITDTQYF.

V and J are TRBV11-1 and TRBJ1-1; D remains unclear. V was cut by 0 bases and J by 2 bases, with 13 bases left in between. This CDR3 region has 16 residues. Germline V gene data show CDR1 as SGHAT and CDR2 as FQDESV (reference sequence). The CDR3: CASSLASSGRNTEAFF. The CDR3 nucleotides read TGTGCCAGCAGCTTAGCGTCAAGTGGCAGAAACACTGAAGCTTTCTTT.

The genes are TRBV5-1 and TRBJ2-3; no clear D gene. Germline V gene sequence: CDR1 SGHRS, CDR2 YFSETQ. This CDR3 contains 15 residues. V was trimmed by 0 bases and J by 2 bases, leaving 10 bases between them. This chain's CDR3 is CASSLAGPLTDTQYF. In DNA, the CDR3 is TGCGCCAGCAGCTTGGCCGGACCTCTCACAGATACGCAGTATTTT.

V usage is TRBV2 and J usage is TRBJ2-5, with 9 bases lining up with TRBD2. V trimming: 4 bases; J trimming: 2 bases; junction bases outside the gene matches: 8. The germline V gene encodes CDR1 SNHLY and CDR2 FYNNEI. The length of the CDR3 is 16 residues. This CDR3 reads CASSGGLAGRQETQYF. The CDR3 DNA is TGTGCCAGCAGTGGAGGGCTAGCGGGACGTCAAGAGACCCAGTACTTC.

This chain connects TRBV19 to TRBJ2-3; D may correspond to TRBD1 or TRBD2 (5 bases each). The CDR3 covers 15 residues. V lost 3 bases and J lost 2, with 12 bases in between. Germline-derived CDR1 and CDR2 are LNHDA and SQIVND (reference sequence). CDR3 DNA: TGTGCCAGTAGTATGCAGGGAGATGTCACAGATACGCAGTATTTT. The encoded protein is CASSMQGDVTDTQYF.

The V call is TRBV5-8, the J call TRBJ2-7; TRBD2 matches at 8 bases. CDR1 and CDR2 from the germline V gene are SGHTS and YDEGEE. The ends lost 1 base at V and 2 bases at J; junction bases unmatched: 5. The CDR3 spans 15 residues. In nucleotides, the CDR3 is TGTGCCAGCAGCTTGATTAGCGGGACCCCCTACGAGCAGTACTTC. As protein: CASSLISGTPYEQYF.

Here the CDR3 DNA reads TGTGCCAGCAGCTTGGAGTCAGGGCCTAATGAAAAACTGTTTTTT. Amino acid sequence: CASSLESGPNEKLFF. The gene calls are TRBV5-4 and TRBJ1-4, with D possibly being TRBD1 (5 bases). The V gene's germline CDR1 is SGHNT and CDR2 YYREEE (reference sequence). The CDR3 spans 15 residues. Trimming shortened V by 0 bases and J by 3 bases, and 9 bases separated the two germline ends.

The V call is TRBV7-9, the J call TRBJ2-3; D gene uncertain. V lost 1 base to trimming and J lost 4 bases, with 12 bases between them. The length of the CDR3 is 15 residues. Germline CDR1 SEHNR, CDR2 FQNEAQ (reference sequence). The CDR3: CASSLGQHRADTQYF. The CDR3 DNA reads TGTGCCAGCAGCTTAGGGCAGCATCGGGCAGATACGCAGTATTTT.

The chain joins TRBV4-1 to TRBJ1-2; D ambiguous. V was cut by 4 bases and J by 0 bases, with 12 bases left in between. This CDR3 region has 15 residues. CDR1 and CDR2 from the germline V gene are MGHRA and YSYEKL. CDR3 sequence (DNA): TGCGCCAGCAGCCTGCAACCAATACCTAACTATGGCTACACCTTC. This translates into CASSLQPIPNYGYTF.

The CDR3 here is CAWSVLGPYNQPQHF. The CDR3 region has the DNA TGTGCCTGGAGTGTACTGGGCCCGTATAATCAGCCCCAGCATTTT. The chain employs TRBV30 and TRBJ1-5; the D is unclear. Germline lookup yields CDR1 GTSNPN and CDR2 SVGIG (reference sequence). The ends were cut back, 0 bases at V and 4 bases at J, with 13 bases in the middle. CDR3 length: 15 residues.

This chain links TRBV18 with TRBJ1-3; unclear D gene. Trimming shortened V by 2 bases and J by 4 bases, and 12 bases separated the two germline ends. From germline, CDR1 is KGHSH and CDR2 LQKENI. The CDR3 has 15 amino acids. DNA for the CDR3: TGTGCCAGCTCACCAGTCACAGATTTCGGAAACACCATATATTTT. Its protein product is CASSPVTDFGNTIYF.

CDR3 sequence (DNA): TGTGCCAGCAGCTTCGAGGACAGGGGGACTAATGAAAAACTGTTTTTT. Translated, it gives CASSFEDRGTNEKLFF. The chain links TRBV9 to TRBJ1-4; 10 bases map to TRBD1. Germline V gives CDR1 SGDLS, CDR2 YYNGEE. Unmatched junction bases numbered 5, after V lost 4 bases and J lost 2 bases. The CDR3 runs to 16 residues.

J is TRBJ2-2 and V is TRBV7-2, with unresolved D. This CDR3 spans 15 amino acids. V was cut by 1 base and J by 5 bases, with 11 bases left in between. Per the germline V gene, CDR1 is SGHTA and CDR2 is FQGNSA. CDR3 nucleotide sequence: TGTGCCAGCAGCTTAGAAATAATGGGGACCGGGGAGCTGTTTTTT. This encodes CASSLEIMGTGELFF.

CDR3 sequence (DNA): TGTGCCAGCAGCTTGGGAAACGCTAATGAAAAACTGTTTTTT. Amino acid sequence: CASSLGNANEKLFF. V gene TRBV5-5 combines with J gene TRBJ1-4, with D hard to call. Trimming pared 0 bases from V and 3 bases from J, leaving 6 bases between. This CDR3 region has 14 residues. Per the germline V gene, CDR1 is SGHKS and CDR2 is YYEKEE (reference sequence).

J is TRBJ1-3 and V is TRBV28, with TRBD1 matching over 9 bases. The V gene's germline CDR1 is MDHEN and CDR2 SYDVKM. The junction had 7 bases not matched to a gene; V was cut back by 4 bases and J by 3 bases. The CDR3 is made up of 16 amino acids. The CDR3 loop is CASSSPGTGNGNTIYF. For the CDR3, the DNA is TGTGCCAGCAGTTCCCCAGGGACAGGGAATGGAAACACCATATATTTT.

The chain is built from TRBV5-4 and TRBJ2-1; 12 nucleotides align to TRBD1. J lost 10 bases, V lost 5 bases, and 10 bases had no gene match. Germline V gene data show CDR1 as SGHNT and CDR2 as YYREEE (reference sequence). This CDR3 is 15 amino acids long. In DNA, the CDR3 is TGTGCCAGCAGAGTGGGACAGGGGGCGGTGGGAGAGCAGTTCTTC. It yields the protein CASRVGQGAVGEQFF.

The rearrangement uses TRBV7-6 and TRBJ2-5, with D perhaps matching TRBD1 (5 bases). The V and J ends lost 3 bases and 6 bases respectively, with 11 bases between them. CDR3 size: 13 residues. The germline CDR1 and CDR2 sequences are SGHVS and FNYEAQ. The CDR3 here is CASSLGPLKTQYF. DNA for the CDR3: TGTGCCAGCAGCTTGGGGCCGCTGAAGACCCAGTACTTC. Full variable domain (outside the CDR3, taken from reference TRBV7-6 and TRBJ2-5): GAGVSQSPRYKVTKRGQDVALRCDPISGHVSLYWYRQALGQGPEFLTYFNYEAQQDKSGLPNDRFSAERPEGSISTLTIQRTEQRDSAMYRCASSLGPLKTQYFGPGTRLLVL.

The chain joins TRBV27 to TRBJ1-5; D unclear. CDR1 and CDR2 (germline): MNHEY, SMNVEV (reference sequence). The CDR3 is 14 amino acids. With 3 bases removed from V and 4 bases from J, the gap between germline ends came to 10 bases. The CDR3 nucleotides read TGTGCCAGCAGTTTGGAAGGCAGGAATCAGCCCCAGCATTTT. This encodes CASSLEGRNQPQHF.

For this clone: Compared with germline, one end of the junction differs, possibly owing to a read error. This chain connects TRBV7-7 to TRBJ2-5; D uncertain. Germline values: CDR1 SSHAT, CDR2 FNYEAQ (reference sequence). CDR3 length: 11 residues. CDR3 in amino acids: CASSFGETQYF. In DNA form, the CDR3 reads TGTGCTAGCAGCTTTGGGGAGACCCAGTACTTC.

The rearrangement links TRBV11-1 to TRBJ1-1; no reliable D call. The V gene's germline CDR1 is SGHAT and CDR2 FQDESV (reference sequence). CDR3 length equals 13 residues. Between the trimmed V and J ends, which lost 1 base and 1 base, there was a span of 4 bases. The CDR3 is CASSLGGNTEAFF. DNA for the CDR3: TGTGCCAGCAGCTTAGGGGGGAACACTGAAGCTTTCTTT.

The chain employs TRBV10-3 and TRBJ2-7; 8 bases align to TRBD1. Germline V lookup: CDR1 ENHRY, CDR2 SYGVKD. The CDR3 length is 15 residues. The V gene end was trimmed by 0 bases and the J gene end by 4 bases; junction bases not matched to a gene: 5. For the CDR3, the DNA is TGTGCCATCAGTGAGTCCGGACAGGGTATTTACGAGCAGTACTTC. Its protein product is CAISESGQGIYEQYF.

In its sample, this clone was seen once. This chain uses TRBV19 with TRBJ1-1, with 8 bases fitting TRBD1. V shed 1 base and J 11 bases; nucleotides not matched to a gene: 6. This CDR3 comprises 13 residues. CDR1 and CDR2 from the germline V gene are LNHDA and SQIVND (reference sequence). The CDR3 sequence: CASSIAGGAWAFF. Written as DNA, the CDR3 is TGTGCCAGTAGTATAGCAGGGGGCGCGTGGGCTTTCTTT.

The V call is TRBV7-6, the J call TRBJ2-5; 10 bases map to TRBD1. There are 15 residues in the CDR3. Germline V lookup: CDR1 SGHVS, CDR2 FNYEAQ. V lost 5 bases, J lost 4 bases, and 7 bases stayed unmatched. CDR3 amino acids: CASSRDRGRGETQYF. CDR3 nucleotide sequence: TGTGCCAGCAGCCGTGACAGGGGGCGAGGAGAGACCCAGTACTTC. Full variable domain (missing parts from reference TRBV7-6 and TRBJ2-5): GAGVSQSPRYKVTKRGQDVALRCDPISGHVSLYWYRQALGQGPEFLTYFNYEAQQDKSGLPNDRFSAERPEGSISTLTIQRTEQRDSAMYRCASSRDRGRGETQYFGPGTRLLVL.